Each of the 30 T cell receptor beta chains below was sequenced from the same sample in a study of identical twins. TCRdb reprocessed the 5' RACE reads with MiXCR, giving one entry per CDR3 protein. The sample yields fewer than 500,000 distinct CDR3 sequences, roughly an eighth seen once. These records were also assigned to another study, of yellow fever vaccine responses in identical twins.

The sample comprised CD4+ T cells sorted from blood. The receptors shown here come from a woman aged 18 to 35 in good health.

V usage is TRBV11-2 and J usage is TRBJ2-2; perhaps TRBD1 as D (5 bases). Germline assignment: CDR1 SGHAT and CDR2 FQNNGV. The CDR3 totals 15 residues. V lost 3 bases and J lost 4, with 12 bases in between. CDR3 loop: CASSFQGLGTGELFF. CDR3 bases: TGTGCCAGCAGCTTCCAGGGCTTGGGCACCGGGGAGCTGTTTTTT.

This rearrangement joins TRBV5-4 to TRBJ2-2, with 7 bases that match TRBD2. The CDR3 extends over 16 amino acids. Germline V gene lookup returns CDR1 SGHNT and CDR2 YYREEE (reference sequence). V was clipped by 4 bases and J by 0 bases; unmatched bases: 6. CDR3 sequence: CASSPRGSTNTGELFF. As DNA, the CDR3 is TGTGCCAGCAGCCCGCGGGGGTCTACGAACACCGGGGAGCTGTTTTTT.

This rearrangement joins TRBV27 to TRBJ2-3; D perhaps matches TRBD2 (8 bases). This CDR3 comprises 17 residues. The V and J ends lost 2 bases and 4 bases respectively, with 19 bases between them. CDR1 is MNHEY and CDR2 is SMNVEV in the germline V gene (reference sequence). The CDR3 sequence is CASSLREGAVLADTQYF. The CDR3 coding sequence is TGTGCCAGCAGTTTACGGGAGGGGGCTGTCTTGGCAGATACGCAGTATTTT.

This clonotype was found a few times. V is TRBV5-1 and J is TRBJ2-3, with 9 bases fitting TRBD1. The germline CDR1 and CDR2 sequences are SGHRS and YFSETQ. Germline trimming cut 4 bases from V and 4 bases from J; bases unmatched to any gene: 10. The CDR3 is made up of 16 amino acids. CDR3 bases: TGCGCCAGCAGCCCGGCCGGGACAGGGTTTGCAGATACGCAGTATTTT. Its translation: CASSPAGTGFADTQYF.

The chain couples TRBV12-3 or TRBV12-4 to TRBJ2-2; D gene uncertain. V was pared by 7 bases and J by 2 bases, with 17 bases between. CDR3 size: 16 residues. CDR3 coding DNA: TGTGCCAGCACCCCCCCGCTAGTCAGAAACACCGGGGAGCTGTTTTTT. Amino acid sequence: CASTPPLVRNTGELFF.

This clonotype was detected only a few times. The chain combines TRBV2 with TRBJ1-4; maybe TRBD1 (5 bases). The V and J ends lost 8 bases and 8 bases respectively, with 15 bases between them. The germline CDR1 and CDR2 sequences are SNHLY and FYNNEI. The CDR3 runs to 13 residues. The CDR3 DNA reads TGTGCCAGCGCGGGTAGGGGTGGAGAAAAACTGTTTTTT. Translation: CASAGRGGEKLFF.

At least ten counts were recorded for this clonotype. The DNA of the CDR3 is TGTGCCAGCAGTTTTGGGGTAGCGGCAGATACGCAGTATTTT. Protein product: CASSFGVAADTQYF. The chain combines TRBV12-3 or TRBV12-4 with TRBJ2-3, with D maybe TRBD2 (6 bases). The V end was cut by 3 bases, the J end by 4 bases, with 11 bases between. The CDR3 extends over 14 amino acids.

The gene calls are TRBV3-1 and TRBJ2-3, with D unresolved. This CDR3 has 13 amino acids. From germline, CDR1 is LGHDT and CDR2 YNNKEL (reference sequence). Trimming left V 3 bases short and J 3 bases short, with 7 bases between. CDR3 region: CASSQRETDTQYF. In DNA, the CDR3 is TGTGCCAGCAGCCAGCGAGAAACAGATACGCAGTATTTT.

J is TRBJ2-5 and V is TRBV28; D possibly corresponds to TRBD1 (6 bases). V was clipped by 4 bases and J by 5 bases, with 14 bases between them. Germline loops: CDR1 MDHEN, CDR2 SYDVKM. The CDR3 consists of 14 residues. The CDR3 region is CASSSTRGGETQYF. The CDR3, as DNA: TGTGCCAGCAGTTCTACCAGGGGCGGGGAGACCCAGTACTTC.

The V and J genes are TRBV5-6 and TRBJ2-1; TRBD2 might be the D (5 bases). CDR1 and CDR2 from the germline V gene are SGHDT and YYEEEE. The germline V and J ends were trimmed by 4 bases and 2 bases, with 10 bases remaining between them. The CDR3 is 14 residues long. DNA for the CDR3: TGTGCCAGCAGCCCACTACTAGCCTACAATGAGCAGTTCTTC. Its translation: CASSPLLAYNEQFF.

This clonotype appeared a few times. V and J are TRBV5-1 and TRBJ1-1; the D is unclear. The CDR3 consists of 14 residues. V gave up 1 base and J gave up 4 bases, with 11 bases separating them. Germline lookup yields CDR1 SGHRS and CDR2 YFSETQ. Written as DNA, the CDR3 is TGCGCCAGCAGCTTGTTAGGGCCGGTCACTGAAGCTTTCTTT. Protein: CASSLLGPVTEAFF.

This clonotype has at least ten counts. The genes are TRBV7-2 and TRBJ2-1, with a weak D call TRBD2 (6 bases). This CDR3 has 14 residues. CDR1 is SGHTA, CDR2 FQGNSA, per germline. The germline V and J ends were trimmed by 0 bases and 7 bases, with 10 bases remaining between them. The CDR3 is CASSLAGGVNEQFF. The CDR3 DNA is TGTGCCAGCAGCTTAGCGGGGGGAGTGAATGAGCAGTTCTTC.

The chain combines TRBV24-1 with TRBJ2-7; D possibly corresponds to TRBD1 (6 bases). The V and J ends lost 6 bases and 4 bases respectively, with 15 bases between them. CDR3 length: 14 residues. The germline CDR1 and CDR2 sequences are KGHDR and SFDVKD. The CDR3 loop reads CATSPGHVSYEQYF. CDR3 bases: TGTGCCACCAGTCCGGGACACGTATCTTACGAGCAGTACTTC.

This clonotype appeared a few times. The chain recombines TRBV15 with TRBJ2-3; 9 nucleotides match TRBD2. CDR1 and CDR2 (germline): LNHNV, YYDKDF (reference sequence). The CDR3 length is 15 residues. V was clipped by 3 bases and J by 4 bases; unmatched bases: 5. CDR3 in amino acids: CATSSSGSSADTQYF. The CDR3 region has the DNA TGTGCCACCAGCAGTAGCGGGAGCTCCGCAGATACGCAGTATTTT. The variable domain in full, with the rest retrieved from reference TRBV15 and TRBJ2-3, is DAMVIQNPRYQVTQFGKPVTLSCSQTLNHNVMYWYQQKSSQAPKLLFHYYDKDFNNEADTPDNFQSRRPNTSFCFLDIRSPGLGDTAMYLCATSSSGSSADTQYFGPGTRLTVL.

This clonotype was recorded a few times. This sequence joins TRBV24-1 and TRBJ2-6; maybe TRBD1 (5 bases). The CDR3 is made up of 16 amino acids. From germline, CDR1 is KGHDR and CDR2 SFDVKD. The ends were cut back, 2 bases at V and 4 bases at J, with 11 bases in the middle. The CDR3: CATSDSGYPGANVLTF. The CDR3 coding sequence is TGTGCCACCAGTGATTCAGGGTACCCCGGGGCCAACGTCCTGACTTTC.

This chain links TRBV6-6 with TRBJ1-2; 7 nucleotides agree with TRBD1. Losses at the gene ends were 5 bases for V and 7 bases for J; bases not matched to a gene: 7. Germline V gives CDR1 MNHNY, CDR2 SVGAGI (reference sequence). This CDR3 comprises 13 residues. In nucleotides, the CDR3 is TGTGCCAGCAGTCAAGGGACAGTGTCTGGCTACACCTTC. It is translated as CASSQGTVSGYTF.

This clonotype was counted ten times or more. V usage is TRBV7-9 and J usage is TRBJ2-1; tentative D call: TRBD2 (5 bases). The germline CDR1 and CDR2 sequences are SEHNR and FQNEAQ (reference sequence). The CDR3 sequence is 14 residues long. Between the trimmed V and J ends, which lost 5 bases and 2 bases, there was a span of 10 bases. CDR3 nucleotides: TGTGCCAGCAGCAAAACTAGTCCCTACAATGAGCAGTTCTTC. Encoded protein: CASSKTSPYNEQFF.

The V call is TRBV7-2, the J call TRBJ2-1, with 8 bases aligning to TRBD1. V lost 5 bases, J lost 2 bases, and 2 bases stayed unmatched. The CDR3 totals 14 residues. Germline V gene data show CDR1 as SGHTA and CDR2 as FQGNSA. The CDR3 reads CASSPGGAYNEQFF. For the CDR3, the DNA is TGTGCCAGCAGCCCAGGGGGCGCCTACAATGAGCAGTTCTTC.

The chain carries TRBV27 and TRBJ2-3; weak D call: TRBD2 (6 bases). Germline values: CDR1 MNHEY, CDR2 SMNVEV (reference sequence). The length of the CDR3 is 19 residues. V gave up 5 bases and J gave up 2 bases, with 26 bases separating them. This chain's CDR3 is CASSPTRVAPQLNTDTQYF. CDR3 DNA: TGTGCCAGCAGTCCGACTAGGGTGGCCCCCCAACTCAACACAGATACGCAGTATTTT.

This chain uses TRBV6-6 with TRBJ2-2; D not resolved. Trimming left V 2 bases short and J 7 bases short, with 8 bases between. CDR1 and CDR2 from the germline V gene are MNHNY and SVGAGI (reference sequence). This CDR3 is built from 13 residues. The CDR3, as DNA: TGTGCCAGCAGTTACCCCGACCTCGGGGAGCTGTTTTTT. This codes for CASSYPDLGELFF.

V is TRBV20-1 and J is TRBJ2-3; TRBD1 matches 7 bases. The germline V gene encodes CDR1 DFQATT and CDR2 SNEGSKA (reference sequence). There are 13 residues in the CDR3. V lost 5 bases, J lost 4 bases, and 6 bases stayed unmatched. The CDR3 region has the DNA TGCAGTGCTCTCGACAGGGCGGCAGATACGCAGTATTTT. Protein sequence: CSALDRAADTQYF.

The chain links TRBV7-8 to TRBJ2-2; 7 bases align to TRBD2. The CDR3 is made up of 16 amino acids. With 7 bases clipped from V and 3 bases from J, the junction kept 11 bases outside the gene matches. Germline-derived CDR1 and CDR2 are SGHVS and FQNEAQ. DNA of the CDR3: TGTGCCAGCACCCCCCGCCCGGGGGGATACACCGGGGAGCTGTTTTTT. Residues: CASTPRPGGYTGELFF.

The rearrangement joins TRBV2 to TRBJ1-5, with 11 bases fitting TRBD1. The CDR3 extends over 16 amino acids. Looked up from germline, CDR1 is SNHLY and CDR2 is FYNNEI. Trimming took 4 bases from V and 4 from J; bases not matched to a gene: 6. CDR3 DNA sequence: TGTGCCAGCAGTGGAGGGACAGGGGGACGTAATCAGCCCCAGCATTTT. Its translation: CASSGGTGGRNQPQHF.

This clonotype has at least ten counts. V and J are TRBV2 and TRBJ1-1; no firm D call. Looked up from germline, CDR1 is SNHLY and CDR2 is FYNNEI. The CDR3 spans 13 residues. V was shortened by 1 base and J by 0 bases, with 3 bases between the two germline ends. The CDR3 coding sequence is TGTGCCAGCAGTGAAGGGGTGAACACTGAAGCTTTCTTT. This codes for CASSEGVNTEAFF.

This chain links TRBV11-2 with TRBJ2-3; 9 bases agree with TRBD2. J was trimmed by 6 bases and V by 4 bases; bases with no gene match: 11. The CDR3 contains 16 residues. Germline V lookup: CDR1 SGHAT, CDR2 FQNNGV. This CDR3 is CASSWEAGGPSDTQYF. In DNA form, the CDR3 reads TGTGCCAGCAGCTGGGAGGCGGGAGGGCCTTCGGATACGCAGTATTTT.

The J gene is TRBJ2-2, the V gene TRBV5-5; 12 nucleotides match TRBD2. Germline lookup yields CDR1 SGHKS and CDR2 YYEKEE (reference sequence). V lost 5 bases to trimming and J lost 4 bases; unmatched junction nucleotides: 3. This CDR3 comprises 15 residues. CDR3 sequence (DNA): TGTGCCAGCAGTGGACTAGCGGGAACCACCGGGGAGCTGTTTTTT. Protein product: CASSGLAGTTGELFF. The complete variable domain, with remaining parts taken from reference TRBV5-5 and TRBJ2-2, reads DAGVTQSPTHLIKTRGQQVTLRCSPISGHKSVSWYQQVLGQGPQFIFQYYEKEERGRGNFPDRFSARQFPNYSSELNVNALLLGDSALYLCASSGLAGTTGELFFGEGSRLTVL.

This clonotype appeared a few times. The chain has TRBV3-1 and TRBJ1-6, with a weak D call TRBD1 (6 bases). This CDR3 has 11 amino acids. Trimming took 1 base from V and 17 from J, leaving 9 bases between them. Germline CDR1 and CDR2: LGHDT and YNNKEL (reference sequence). CDR3 in amino acids: CASSQGTVFHF. CDR3 coding DNA: TGTGCCAGCAGCCAAGGGACAGTGTTCCACTTT.

The table lists this clonotype with many counts. The chain combines TRBV12-3 or TRBV12-4 with TRBJ1-1; the match to TRBD1 covers 10 bases. V was clipped by 5 bases and J by 1 base; unmatched bases: 4. The CDR3 spans 15 residues. The CDR3 is CASSPGQGTNTEAFF. The CDR3 bases are TGTGCCAGCAGTCCGGGACAGGGGACGAACACTGAAGCTTTCTTT.

This clonotype was recorded many times. The chain is built from TRBV10-3 and TRBJ2-2; D is unclear. The CDR3 is 14 residues long. Germline loops: CDR1 ENHRY, CDR2 SYGVKD. The V end was cut by 3 bases, the J end by 2 bases, with 7 bases between. The CDR3 DNA follows: TGTGCCATCAGTGAAGCGCCTAACACCGGGGAGCTGTTTTTT. This codes for CAISEAPNTGELFF.

The sample holds a few counts of this clonotype. The genes are TRBV12-3 or TRBV12-4 and TRBJ2-7; D is perhaps TRBD1 or TRBD2 (5 bases each). The CDR3 has 15 amino acids. V lost 3 bases to trimming and J lost 7 bases, with 19 bases between them. The CDR3 nucleotides are TGTGCCAGCAGTTTTGTAAGACAGACCGAGGGGGAGCAGTACTTC. Its translation is CASSFVRQTEGEQYF.